This TCR beta chain was captured in a study of blood T cell repertoires in COVID-19. Turning to the study itself: Whether acute or convalescent, the COVID-19 samples came from the United States, Italy and Spain. PBMCs, B-cell-depleted T cells, or T cells provided the cDNA or gDNA that made up the material.

Authors' data handling: It was from reference gene primer amplification that nucleated cell counts were estimated. Clones were sequenced by immunoSEQ multiplex PCR, and TCRdb holds only the in-frame ones, with some missing. That table supplies the V and J calls and clone size; D and trimming were determined from the DNA. The top ten hold 8% to 10% of the sample, which has tens of thousands of clones, 91% seen once. This CDR3 is built from 13 residues. CDR1 and CDR2 (germline): LGHNT, FRNRAP. Sequences were obtained from peripheral blood. This clonotype originated in a human donor in a cohort sampled during active COVID-19. The chain is built from TRBV12-5 and TRBJ2-7; 9 nucleotides agree with TRBD1. The CDR3 reads CATGTGSSYEQYF. The CDR3 DNA sequence: TGTGCCACCGGGACAGGGAGCTCCTACGAGCAGTACTTC.